Listed below are T cell receptor beta chains from one sample, sequenced in a study of blood T cell repertoires in COVID-19. Sequencing was performed with immunoSEQ multiplex PCR; in TCRdb, only in-frame clones are kept and a portion is missing. Of 55,000 to 60,000 clones detected, about three quarters appear once; the ten largest clones hold 22%. The sample consisted of peripheral blood. The receptor set was obtained from a man between 45 and 60 years old with active or convalescent COVID-19. Both conserved end residues are part of each CDR3. D genes are given only for firm matches. Size is omitted from some rows. Given values are once, few, many or a class for expanded clones.

J | D | V | size | CDR3 | DNA
TRBJ2-2 | . | TRBV19 | . | CASSRVAGGELFF | TGTGCCAGTAGCAGGGTTGCAGGCGGGGAGCTGTTTTTT
TRBJ1-2 | . | TRBV5-4 | . | CASSPARSLRGGYTF | TGTGCCAGCAGCCCGGCCCGGTCCCTAAGGGGGGGCTACACCTTC
TRBJ1-2 | TRBD1 | TRBV9 | . | CASSAPTGQGHTYTF | TGTGCCAGCAGCGCACCTACTGGACAGGGTCATACCTACACCTTC
TRBJ1-2 | . | TRBV7-8 | . | CASSFQNYGYTF | TGTGCCAGCAGCTTCCAGAACTATGGCTACACCTTC
TRBJ1-2 | TRBD1 | TRBV7-9 | . | CASSAGQGARDYGYTF | TGTGCCAGCAGCGCAGGACAGGGGGCGAGAGACTATGGCTACACCTTC
TRBJ1-6 | TRBD1 | TRBV28 | . | CASSLIRTGDNSPLHF | TGTGCCAGCAGTTTAATTCGTACAGGGGACAATTCACCCCTCCACTTT
TRBJ2-1 | . | TRBV7-9 | few | CASSVRDLNFMGNEQFF | TGTGCCAGCAGCGTTCGGGACTTGAATTTTATGGGGAATGAGCAGTTCTTC
TRBJ2-3 | . | TRBV7-7 | . | CASSPELVSDTQYF | TGTGCCAGCAGCCCGGAACTAGTTTCAGATACGCAGTATTTT
TRBJ1-3 | . | TRBV5-1 | . | CASSLGTELGNTIYF | TGCGCCAGCAGCTTGGGGACAGAGCTCGGAAACACCATATATTTT
TRBJ2-3 | . | TRBV14 | few | CASSLGLDSQYF | TGTGCCAGCAGCCTGGGACTCGATTCGCAGTATTTT
TRBJ2-6 | . | TRBV5-1 | . | CASSPQEGGPANVLTF | TGCGCCAGCAGCCCCCAGGAGGGGGGGCCCGCCAACGTCCTGACTTTC
TRBJ2-3 | TRBD2 | TRBV7-7 | . | CASSPGLAGSTDTQYF | TGTGCCAGCAGCCCCGGACTAGCGGGTTCCACAGATACGCAGTATTTT
TRBJ1-6 | TRBD1 | TRBV7-2 | . | CASRAGTAGYNSPLHF | TGTGCCAGCAGGGCCGGGACAGCGGGCTATAATTCACCCCTCCACTTT
TRBJ1-3 | . | TRBV5-6 | . | CASSRGQLGNTIYF | TGTGCCAGCAGCCGTGGGCAACTCGGAAACACCATATATTTT
TRBJ1-2 | . | TRBV6-1 | . | CASSEVNSHYGYTF | TGTGCCAGCAGTGAAGTAAACAGTCACTATGGCTACACCTTC
TRBJ1-2 | . | TRBV28 | few | CASSLSGRGGTDYGYTF | TGTGCCAGCAGTTTATCGGGTAGGGGGGGCACGGACTATGGCTACACCTTC
TRBJ2-2 | TRBD1 | TRBV4-2 | . | CASRQDLTGGGGHAGELFF | TGTGCCAGCAGGCAAGACTTAACAGGGGGCGGAGGACACGCCGGGGAGCTGTTTTTT
TRBJ1-1 | TRBD1 | TRBV7-2 | . | CASRQGGNTEAFF | TGTGCCAGCAGACAGGGGGGGAACACTGAAGCTTTCTTT
TRBJ2-2 | . | TRBV23-1 | . | CASSPQRLFTGELFF | TGCGCCAGCAGTCCTCAGAGGCTTTTCACCGGGGAGCTGTTTTTT
TRBJ1-3 | TRBD1 | TRBV7-2 | . | CASRKTQGSGNTIYF | TGTGCCAGCAGAAAGACACAGGGGAGTGGAAACACCATATATTTT
TRBJ1-1 | . | TRBV4-2 | few | CASSQGGAGDTEAFF | TGTGCCAGCAGCCAAGGGGGCGCTGGGGACACTGAAGCTTTCTTT
TRBJ2-1 | . | TRBV5-1 | . | CASSLDQGLMNEQFF | TGCGCCAGCAGCTTGGACCAGGGTCTAATGAATGAGCAGTTCTTC
TRBJ2-2 | . | TRBV4-1 | . | CASSQDGSGELFF | TGCGCCAGCAGCCAAGATGGTAGTGGGGAGCTGTTTTTT
TRBJ2-2 | . | TRBV3-1/TRBV3-2 | . | CASSPSGDSIHTGELFF | TGTGCCAGCAGCCCATCGGGGGACTCCATCCACACCGGGGAGCTGTTTTTT
TRBJ2-5 | . | TRBV19 | . | CASSMDSNVRTQYF | TGTGCCAGTAGTATGGACAGCAATGTTAGGACCCAGTACTTC
TRBJ2-5 | . | TRBV6-5 | . | CASSYKETQYF | TGTGCCAGCAGCTATAAAGAGACCCAGTACTTC
TRBJ2-3 | TRBD2 | TRBV3-1/TRBV3-2 | . | CASSRSSGLVGTDTQYF | TGTGCCAGCAGCCGTTCTAGCGGTTTGGTGGGCACAGATACGCAGTATTTT
TRBJ1-3 | . | TRBV3-1/TRBV3-2 | few | CASSQDTGYSGNTIYF | TGTGCCAGCAGCCAAGATACAGGGTACTCTGGAAACACCATATATTTT
TRBJ1-2 | TRBD1 | TRBV3-1/TRBV3-2 | . | CASSLRGSYYGYTF | TGTGCCAGCAGCCTCAGGGGGTCCTACTATGGCTACACCTTC
TRBJ2-5 | . | TRBV19 | . | CASSIDSPGTQYF | TGTGCCAGTAGCATCGACAGCCCAGGGACCCAGTACTTC
TRBJ2-2 | TRBD2 | TRBV5-6 | . | CASSSPGREGTGELFF | TGTGCCAGCAGCTCCCCGGGGCGGGAGGGCACCGGGGAGCTGTTTTTT
TRBJ1-5 | . | TRBV15 | . | CATSRVAGPGTQHF | TGTGCCACCAGCAGAGTTGCGGGTCCCGGGACCCAGCATTTT
TRBJ2-7 | . | TRBV12-3/TRBV12-4 | . | CASRLTGAYEQYF | TGTGCCAGCAGGCTCACCGGGGCCTACGAGCAGTACTTC
TRBJ2-1 | TRBD2 | TRBV5-1 | few | CASSLSGGGINEQFF | TGCGCCAGCAGCCTAAGCGGGGGGGGCATCAATGAGCAGTTCTTC
TRBJ1-1 | TRBD1 | TRBV7-8 | . | CASSQASYRGEAFF | TGTGCCAGCAGCCAAGCGTCGTACAGGGGTGAAGCTTTCTTT
TRBJ1-5 | TRBD1 | TRBV11-2 | . | CASSLSDRASQPQHF | TGTGCCAGCAGCTTATCAGACAGGGCCTCTCAGCCCCAGCATTTT
TRBJ1-2 | TRBD1 | TRBV25-1 | . | CASTRTGESLAYGYTF | TGTGCCAGCACTAGGACAGGGGAGTCCCTAGCCTATGGCTACACCTTC
TRBJ1-3 | . | TRBV27 | . | CASRGAGLLGNTIYF | TGTGCCAGCAGGGGGGCGGGCCTCTTGGGAAACACCATATATTTT
TRBJ1-1 | TRBD1 | TRBV6-5 | once | CASSLTGAFEAFF | TGTGCCAGCAGCCTGACAGGGGCCTTTGAAGCTTTCTTT
TRBJ2-5 | TRBD2 | TRBV12-3/TRBV12-4 | . | CASNTAGEETQYF | TGTGCCAGCAACACAGCGGGGGAAGAGACCCAGTACTTC
TRBJ2-2 | . | TRBV15 | . | CATSRDRAIQGTGELFF | TGTGCCACCAGCAGAGATCGGGCAATCCAGGGTACCGGGGAGCTGTTTTTT
TRBJ2-7 | . | TRBV11-1 | . | CASSLGSGFYEQYF | TGTGCCAGCAGCTTAGGATCGGGTTTCTACGAGCAGTACTTC
TRBJ1-5 | TRBD1 | TRBV19 | . | CASSIRRDRIDQPQHF | TGTGCCAGTAGTATTCGGCGGGACAGGATTGATCAGCCCCAGCATTTT
TRBJ1-4 | . | TRBV11-2 | few | CASSSRVGPPNEKLFF | TGTGCCAGCAGCTCCAGGGTCGGTCCGCCTAATGAAAAACTGTTTTTT
TRBJ2-7 | . | TRBV19 | . | CASSTQTSGEQYF | TGTGCCAGTAGTACACAGACGTCAGGCGAGCAGTACTTC
TRBJ1-1 | . | TRBV3-1/TRBV3-2 | . | CASINSGLTEAFF | TGTGCCAGCATCAACTCAGGGCTCACTGAAGCTTTCTTT
TRBJ1-1 | . | TRBV3-1/TRBV3-2 | few | CASTRTGNTEAFF | TGTGCCAGCACCCGAACCGGGAACACTGAAGCTTTCTTT